The source of this T cell receptor beta chain is a study of blood T cell repertoires in COVID-19. On the study more broadly: The United States, Italy and Spain were the sources of the acute and convalescent COVID-19 samples. PBMCs, B-cell-depleted T cells, or T cells were the source of the cDNA or gDNA that made up the material.

Authors' analysis steps: Reference gene primer amplification gave nucleated cell count estimates. Repertoires were generated with immunoSEQ multiplex PCR, while TCRdb's copy carries only in-frame clones and drops some. V, J and clone size are those of that table, while D and trimming were read from the DNA. The data hold some 170,000 clones, with approximately 75% observed a single time. CDR3 length: 15 residues. Germline CDR1 and CDR2: SGHKS and YYEKEE (reference sequence). V was pared by 4 bases and J by 2 bases, with 8 bases of the junction left unmatched. The chain uses TRBV5-5 and TRBJ1-2, with 7 bases matching TRBD1. This TCR derives from a human donor in a cohort sampled during active COVID-19. The specimen sequenced was peripheral blood. CDR3: CASSPRTGGNYGYTF. The CDR3 coding sequence is TGTGCCAGCAGCCCTCGGACAGGCGGAAACTATGGCTACACCTTC.